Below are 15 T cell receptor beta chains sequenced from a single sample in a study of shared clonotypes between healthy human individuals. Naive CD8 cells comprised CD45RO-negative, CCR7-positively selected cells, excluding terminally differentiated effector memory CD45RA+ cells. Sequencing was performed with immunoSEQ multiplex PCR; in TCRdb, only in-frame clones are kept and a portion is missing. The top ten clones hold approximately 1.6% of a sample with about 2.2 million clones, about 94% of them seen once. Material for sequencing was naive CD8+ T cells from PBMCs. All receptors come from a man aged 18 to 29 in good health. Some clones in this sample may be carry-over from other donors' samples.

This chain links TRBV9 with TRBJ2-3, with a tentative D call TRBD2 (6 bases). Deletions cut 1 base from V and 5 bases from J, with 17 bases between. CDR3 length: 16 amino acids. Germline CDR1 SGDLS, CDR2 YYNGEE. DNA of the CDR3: TGTGCCAGCAGCGTAATCGGGAGAGCGGGTGGAGATACGCAGTATTTT. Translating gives CASSVIGRAGGDTQYF.

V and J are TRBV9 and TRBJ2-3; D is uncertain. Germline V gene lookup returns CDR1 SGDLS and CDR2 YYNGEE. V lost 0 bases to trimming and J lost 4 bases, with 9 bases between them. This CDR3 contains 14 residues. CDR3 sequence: CASSVGDRPDTQYF. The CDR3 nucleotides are TGTGCCAGCAGCGTAGGTGACCGTCCAGATACGCAGTATTTT.

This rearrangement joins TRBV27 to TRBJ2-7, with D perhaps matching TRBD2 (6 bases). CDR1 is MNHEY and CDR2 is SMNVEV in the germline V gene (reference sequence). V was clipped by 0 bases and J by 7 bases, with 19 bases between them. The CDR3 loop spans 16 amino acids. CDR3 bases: TGTGCCAGCAGTTTATCGACGGGCCGCGGGGCCCCAGAGCAGTACTTC. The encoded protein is CASSLSTGRGAPEQYF.

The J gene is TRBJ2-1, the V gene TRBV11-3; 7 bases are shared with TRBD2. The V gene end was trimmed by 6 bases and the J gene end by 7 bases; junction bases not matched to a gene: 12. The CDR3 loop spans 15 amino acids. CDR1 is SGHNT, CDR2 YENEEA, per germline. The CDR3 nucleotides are TGTGCCAGCAGTGGTCGGGAGGCTCCGCCTAATGAGCAGTTCTTC. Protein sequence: CASSGREAPPNEQFF.

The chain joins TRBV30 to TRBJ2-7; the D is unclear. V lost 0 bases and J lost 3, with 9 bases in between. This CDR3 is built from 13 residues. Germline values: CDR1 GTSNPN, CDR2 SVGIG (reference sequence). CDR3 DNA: TGTGCCTGGAGTGTAGTGGCAGGCTACGAGCAGTACTTC. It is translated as CAWSVVAGYEQYF.

CDR3 region: CASSLLSGTLRGNTIYF. The CDR3 DNA follows: TGTGCCAGCAGCTTATTATCGGGCACACTTCGTGGAAACACCATATATTTT. This sequence joins TRBV7-6 and TRBJ1-3; D is unresolved. The CDR3 length is 17 residues. Germline CDR1 and CDR2: SGHVS and FNYEAQ. Trimming took off 2 bases at V and 3 bases at J, with 17 bases between the two ends.

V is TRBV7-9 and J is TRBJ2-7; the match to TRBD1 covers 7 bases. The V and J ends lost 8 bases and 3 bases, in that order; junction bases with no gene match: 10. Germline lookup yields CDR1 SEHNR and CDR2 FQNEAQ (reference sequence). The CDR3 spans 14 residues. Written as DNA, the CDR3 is TGTGCCAGCGCCCCCCGGGACAGTGGCTACGAGCAGTACTTC. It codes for CASAPRDSGYEQYF.

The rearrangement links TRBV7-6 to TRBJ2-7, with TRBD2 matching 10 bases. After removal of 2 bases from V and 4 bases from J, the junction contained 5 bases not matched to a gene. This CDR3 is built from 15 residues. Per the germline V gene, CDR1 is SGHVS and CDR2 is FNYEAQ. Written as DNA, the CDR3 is TGTGCCAGCAGCTTATGGGCTAGCGGGAGTTACGAGCAGTACTTC. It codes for CASSLWASGSYEQYF.

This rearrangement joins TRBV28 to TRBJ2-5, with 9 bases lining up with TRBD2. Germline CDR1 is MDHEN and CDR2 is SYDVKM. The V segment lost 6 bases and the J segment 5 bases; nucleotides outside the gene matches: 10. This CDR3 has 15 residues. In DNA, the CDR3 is TGTGCCAGCAGCCAAATTAGCGGGAGAGGGGAGACCCAGTACTTC. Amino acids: CASSQISGRGETQYF. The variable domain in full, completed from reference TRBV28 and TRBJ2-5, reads DVKVTQSSRYLVKRTGEKVFLECVQDMDHENMFWYRQDPGLGLRLIYFSYDVKMKEKGDIPEGYSVSREKKERFSLILESASTNQTSMYLCASSQISGRGETQYFGPGTRLLVL.

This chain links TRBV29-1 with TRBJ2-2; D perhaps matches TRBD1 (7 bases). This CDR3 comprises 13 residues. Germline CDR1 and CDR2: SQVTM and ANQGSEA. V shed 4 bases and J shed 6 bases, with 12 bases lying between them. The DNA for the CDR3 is TGCAGCGTTGGCCAGGGGGGCTCCGGGGAGCTGTTTTTT. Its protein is CSVGQGGSGELFF.

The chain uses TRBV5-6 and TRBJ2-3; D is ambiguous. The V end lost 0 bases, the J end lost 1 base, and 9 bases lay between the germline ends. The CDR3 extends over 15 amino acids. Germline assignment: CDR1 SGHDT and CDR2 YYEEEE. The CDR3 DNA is TGTGCCAGCAGCTTGGCCGGATTGGGCACAGATACGCAGTATTTT. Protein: CASSLAGLGTDTQYF. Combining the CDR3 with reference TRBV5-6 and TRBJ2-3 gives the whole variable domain DAGVTQSPTHLIKTRGQQVTLRCSPKSGHDTVSWYQQALGQGPQFIFQYYEEEERQRGNFPDRFSGHQFPNYSSELNVNALLLGDSALYLCASSLAGLGTDTQYFGPGTRLTVL.

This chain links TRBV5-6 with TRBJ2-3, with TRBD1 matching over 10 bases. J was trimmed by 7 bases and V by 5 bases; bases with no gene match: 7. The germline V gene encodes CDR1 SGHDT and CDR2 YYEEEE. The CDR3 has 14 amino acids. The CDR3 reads CASSWGTGVNTQYF. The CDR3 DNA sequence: TGTGCCAGCAGTTGGGGGACAGGGGTGAATACGCAGTATTTT.

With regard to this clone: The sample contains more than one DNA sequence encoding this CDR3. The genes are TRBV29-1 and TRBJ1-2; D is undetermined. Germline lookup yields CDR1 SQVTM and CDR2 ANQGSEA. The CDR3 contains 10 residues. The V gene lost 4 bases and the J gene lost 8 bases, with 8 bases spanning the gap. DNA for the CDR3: TGCAGCGTTGGTGGGTACGGCTACACCTTC. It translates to CSVGGYGYTF. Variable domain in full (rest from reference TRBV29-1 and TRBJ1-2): SAVISQKPSRDICQRGTSLTIQCQVDSQVTMMFWYRQQPGQSLTLIATANQGSEATYESGFVIDKFPISRPNLTFSTLTVSNMSPEDSSIYLCSVGGYGYTFGSGTRLTVV.

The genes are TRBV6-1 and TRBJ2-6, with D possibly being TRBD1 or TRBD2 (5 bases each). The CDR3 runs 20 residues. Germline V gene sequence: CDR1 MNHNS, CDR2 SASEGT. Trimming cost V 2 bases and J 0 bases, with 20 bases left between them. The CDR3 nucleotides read TGTGCCAGCAGTGAACCCTGGTACGAGGGAAGGGGCTCTGGGGCCAACGTCCTGACTTTC. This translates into CASSEPWYEGRGSGANVLTF.

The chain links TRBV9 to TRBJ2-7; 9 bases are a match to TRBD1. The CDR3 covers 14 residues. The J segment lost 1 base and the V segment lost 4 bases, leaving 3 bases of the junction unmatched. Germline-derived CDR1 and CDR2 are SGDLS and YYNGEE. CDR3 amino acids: CASSKTGGSYEQYF. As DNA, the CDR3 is TGTGCCAGCAGCAAGACAGGGGGGTCCTACGAGCAGTACTTC.